This passage covers 13 T cell receptor beta chains from one sample sequenced in a study of OX40 agonist ivuxolimab in advanced cancers. The data were produced by immunoSEQ multiplex PCR, yet TCRdb's version contains in-frame clones alone and is incomplete. Of more than 35,000 clones listed, roughly four fifths were seen once; the top ten hold around 18%. The material was CD4+ or CD8+ T cells sorted from blood, obtained in a trial of the OX40 agonist ivuxolimab. The source is an adult with an advanced solid tumor such as melanoma, head and neck, liver or kidney cancer.

The chain joins TRBV7-2 to TRBJ1-1; D not resolved. There are 13 residues in the CDR3. The V gene lost 2 bases and the J gene lost 2 bases, with 6 bases spanning the gap. Germline CDR1 SGHTA, CDR2 FQGNSA. CDR3 sequence: CASSLTVNTEAFF. The CDR3 nucleotides read TGTGCCAGCAGCTTAACAGTCAACACTGAAGCTTTCTTT. Filled out from reference TRBV7-2 and TRBJ1-1, the complete variable domain reads GAGVSQSPSNKVTEKGKDVELRCDPISGHTALYWYRQSLGQGLEFLIYFQGNSAPDKSGLPSDRFSAERTGGSVSTLTIQRTQQEDSAVYLCASSLTVNTEAFFGQGTRLTVV.

The chain couples TRBV11-3 to TRBJ2-1, with D maybe TRBD2 (6 bases). The CDR3 covers 16 residues. Per the germline V gene, CDR1 is SGHNT and CDR2 is YENEEA. V was clipped by 5 bases and J by 4 bases, with 18 bases between them. Here the CDR3 reads CASSPPRQAGYNEQFF. The CDR3 DNA follows: TGTGCCAGCAGCCCCCCGAGGCAGGCGGGATACAATGAGCAGTTCTTC.

This clone was detected only a few times. This rearrangement joins TRBV10-3 to TRBJ1-1; D possibly corresponds to TRBD1 (6 bases). The germline gives CDR1 ENHRY, CDR2 SYGVKD. The CDR3 is made up of 13 amino acids. Trimming removed 7 bases at V and 4 bases at J, with 13 bases between. CDR3 protein: CAIKNRVGTEAFF. CDR3 sequence (DNA): TGTGCCATCAAGAACAGGGTTGGCACTGAAGCTTTCTTT.

This chain connects TRBV6-1 to TRBJ1-4, with 7 bases aligning to TRBD1. This CDR3 spans 15 amino acids. The germline gives CDR1 MNHNS, CDR2 SASEGT. V shed 5 bases and J 8 bases; nucleotides not matched to a gene: 11. DNA for the CDR3: TGTGCCAGCAGTCAAACAGGGGAGCGGTACGAAAAACTGTTTTTT. This gives the protein CASSQTGERYEKLFF.

This clone has just a few counts. The chain carries TRBV7-6 and TRBJ2-2; D unclear. CDR3 length: 14 amino acids. Germline V CDR1 and CDR2: SGHVS, FNYEAQ. Between the trimmed V and J ends, which lost 4 bases and 0 bases, there was a span of 6 bases. The CDR3 DNA is TGTGCCAGCAGCTATTTAACGAACACCGGGGAGCTGTTTTTT. It is translated as CASSYLTNTGELFF.

The chain recombines TRBV14 with TRBJ2-3; D remains ambiguous. The CDR3 contains 12 residues. V lost 4 bases to trimming and J lost 2 bases, with 4 bases between them. Per germline, CDR1 SGHDN and CDR2 FVKESK. The DNA of the CDR3 is TGTGCCAGCAGCCCCACCACAGATACGCAGTATTTT. Encoded protein: CASSPTTDTQYF.

This chain links TRBV5-6 with TRBJ1-2; perhaps TRBD1 as D (5 bases). CDR1 and CDR2 (germline): SGHDT, YYEEEE. Trimming pared 0 bases from V and 2 bases from J, leaving 5 bases between. There are 13 residues in the CDR3. This CDR3 reads CASSLGQNYGYTF. Here the CDR3 DNA reads TGTGCCAGCAGCTTGGGACAGAACTATGGCTACACCTTC.

The chain has TRBV11-3 and TRBJ2-1, with TRBD1 matching 8 bases. Germline V gives CDR1 SGHNT, CDR2 YENEEA. Trimming removed 2 bases from V and 9 bases from J; junction bases left unmatched: 3. The CDR3 sequence is 13 residues long. Written as DNA, the CDR3 is TGTGCCAGCAGCTTACAGGGGGCTGGTGAGCAGTTCTTC. Amino acid sequence: CASSLQGAGEQFF.

The CDR3 DNA follows: TGTGCCAGCAGTCTCGCCCCGGGGGTGGATACGCAGTATTTT. Translated: CASSLAPGVDTQYF. This chain uses TRBV6-5 with TRBJ2-3; a possible D gene is TRBD2 (6 bases). V was cut by 5 bases and J by 6 bases, with 15 bases left in between. The CDR3 loop spans 14 amino acids. Germline CDR1 is MNHEY and CDR2 is SVGAGI.

The DNA for the CDR3 is TGTGCCAGCAGTGAATCAGGAGGGGGTCTCAATGAGCAGTTCTTC. This sequence encodes CASSESGGGLNEQFF. V gene TRBV6-4 combines with J gene TRBJ2-1; tentatively, D is TRBD1 or TRBD2 (6 bases each). Germline V gene sequence: CDR1 MRHNA, CDR2 SNTAGT. V lost 3 bases to trimming and J lost 6 bases, with 15 bases between them. The CDR3 is 15 residues long.

This chain joins TRBV5-6 and TRBJ1-1, with a weak D call TRBD1 (6 bases). The CDR3 consists of 12 residues. Trimming pared 3 bases from V and 11 bases from J, leaving 14 bases between. CDR1 and CDR2 from the germline V gene are SGHDT and YYEEEE. CDR3 nucleotides: TGTGCCAGCAGCTACCAGGGGATAGCTGCTTTCTTT. Translated, it gives CASSYQGIAAFF.

By share, this clone ranks as medium-sized. The chain carries TRBV19 and TRBJ2-5; no definite D call. This CDR3 has 15 amino acids. V was trimmed by 8 bases and J by 5 bases, leaving 21 bases between them. CDR1 is LNHDA, CDR2 SQIVND, per germline (reference sequence). This CDR3 reads CASSLGLGVLETQYF. The CDR3 nucleotides read TGTGCCAGTTCCCTCGGGCTAGGCGTGCTGGAGACCCAGTACTTC.

The J gene is TRBJ1-5, the V gene TRBV4-1; D gene unclear. Germline loops: CDR1 MGHRA, CDR2 YSYEKL. V was trimmed by 4 bases and J by 0 bases, leaving 22 bases between them. The CDR3 is made up of 19 amino acids. CDR3 sequence: CASSPTPGNDYYSNQPQHF. CDR3 bases: TGCGCCAGCAGCCCTACCCCGGGGAATGATTATTATAGCAATCAGCCCCAGCATTTT.